This record looks at one TCR beta chain sequence and its context. This entry is derived from a study of blood T cells in healthy people across ages. Germline V gene sequence: CDR1 DFQATT, CDR2 SNEGSKA (reference sequence). The CDR3 totals 13 residues. V lost 5 bases, J lost 7 bases, and 18 bases lay in between. A second PCR of 7 to 11 cycles used a sample-barcoded 5' primer and a J-beta primer mix. MiXCR, applied by TCRdb to the 5' RACE reads, yields one record per CDR3 protein. The sample carries about 1.7 million distinct CDR3 sequences, 28% recorded once. The clonotype comes from a woman in her 30s in good health. The chain uses TRBV20-1 and TRBJ2-7; TRBD1 is a possible D gene (6 bases). Sequencing input: blood. CDR3: CSAGEPGVGEQYF. The CDR3 DNA is TGCAGTGCTGGCGAACCAGGGGTGGGGGAGCAGTACTTC.